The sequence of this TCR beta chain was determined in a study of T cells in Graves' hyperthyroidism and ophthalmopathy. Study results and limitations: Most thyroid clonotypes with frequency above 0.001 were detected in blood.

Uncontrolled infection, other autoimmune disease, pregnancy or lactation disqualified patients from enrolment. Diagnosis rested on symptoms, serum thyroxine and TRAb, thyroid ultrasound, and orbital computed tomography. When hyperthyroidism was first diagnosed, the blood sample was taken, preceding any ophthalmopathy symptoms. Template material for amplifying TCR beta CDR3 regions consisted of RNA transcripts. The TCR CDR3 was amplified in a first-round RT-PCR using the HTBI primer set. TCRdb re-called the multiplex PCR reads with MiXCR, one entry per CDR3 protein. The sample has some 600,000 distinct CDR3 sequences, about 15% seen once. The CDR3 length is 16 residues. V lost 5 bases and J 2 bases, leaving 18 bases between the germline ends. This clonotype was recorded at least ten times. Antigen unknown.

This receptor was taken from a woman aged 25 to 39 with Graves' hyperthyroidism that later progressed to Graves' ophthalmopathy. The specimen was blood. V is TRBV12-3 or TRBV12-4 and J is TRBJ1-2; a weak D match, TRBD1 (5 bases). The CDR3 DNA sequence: TGTGCCAGCAGTACCTCAGACAGTACCCCGAACTATGGCTACACCTTC. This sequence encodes CASSTSDSTPNYGYTF.